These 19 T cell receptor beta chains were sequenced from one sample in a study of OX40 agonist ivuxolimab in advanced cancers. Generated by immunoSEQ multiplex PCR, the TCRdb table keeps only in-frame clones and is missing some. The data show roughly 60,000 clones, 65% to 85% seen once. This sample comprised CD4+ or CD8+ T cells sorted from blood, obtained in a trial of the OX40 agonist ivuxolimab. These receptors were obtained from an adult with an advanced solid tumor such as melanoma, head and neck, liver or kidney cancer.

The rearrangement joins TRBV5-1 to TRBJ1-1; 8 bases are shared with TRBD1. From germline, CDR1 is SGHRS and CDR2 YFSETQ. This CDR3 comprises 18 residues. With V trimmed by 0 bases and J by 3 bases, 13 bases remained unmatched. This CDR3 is CASSLENLGTGAYTEAFF. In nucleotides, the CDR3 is TGCGCCAGCAGCTTGGAGAATTTGGGGACAGGAGCTTACACTGAAGCTTTCTTT.

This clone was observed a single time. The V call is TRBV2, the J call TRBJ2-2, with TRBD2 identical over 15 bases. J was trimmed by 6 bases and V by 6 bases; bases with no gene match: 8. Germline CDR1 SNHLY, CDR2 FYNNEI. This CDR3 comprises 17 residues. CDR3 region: CASRAGLAGGPSGELFF. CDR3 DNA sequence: TGTGCCAGCAGGGCTGGACTAGCGGGAGGGCCCTCCGGGGAGCTGTTTTTT.

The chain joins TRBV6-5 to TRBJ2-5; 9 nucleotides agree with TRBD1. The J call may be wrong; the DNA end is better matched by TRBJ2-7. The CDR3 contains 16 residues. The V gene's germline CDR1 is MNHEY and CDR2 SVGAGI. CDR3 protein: CASSYYRTGVSYEQYF. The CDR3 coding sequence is TGTGCCAGCAGTTACTACCGGACAGGGGTTTCCTACGAGCAGTACTTC.

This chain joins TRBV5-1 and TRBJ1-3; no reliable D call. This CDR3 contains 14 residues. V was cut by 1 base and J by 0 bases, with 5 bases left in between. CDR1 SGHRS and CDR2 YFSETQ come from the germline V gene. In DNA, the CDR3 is TGCGCCAGCAGCTTGACCAGCTCTGGAAACACCATATATTTT. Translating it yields CASSLTSSGNTIYF.

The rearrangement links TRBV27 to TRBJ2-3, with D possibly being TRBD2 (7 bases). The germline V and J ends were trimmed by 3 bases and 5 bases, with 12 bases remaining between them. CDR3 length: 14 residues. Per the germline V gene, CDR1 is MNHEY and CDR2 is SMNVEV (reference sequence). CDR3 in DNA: TGTGCCAGCAGTTTTGAGGGAGGGGGAGATACGCAGTATTTT. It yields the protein CASSFEGGGDTQYF.

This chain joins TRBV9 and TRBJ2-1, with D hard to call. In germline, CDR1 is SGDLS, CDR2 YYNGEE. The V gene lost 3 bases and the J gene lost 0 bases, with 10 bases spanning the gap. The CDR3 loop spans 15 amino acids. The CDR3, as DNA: TGTGCCAGCAGCGAGGACGGAAGCTCCTACAATGAGCAGTTCTTC. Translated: CASSEDGSSYNEQFF.

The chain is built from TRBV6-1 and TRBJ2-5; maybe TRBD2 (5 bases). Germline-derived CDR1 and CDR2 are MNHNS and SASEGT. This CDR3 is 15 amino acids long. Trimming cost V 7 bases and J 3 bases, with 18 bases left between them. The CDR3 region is CASTEGGRLKETQYF. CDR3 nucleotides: TGTGCCAGCACAGAAGGAGGACGCCTAAAAGAGACCCAGTACTTC.

The CDR3, as DNA: TGTGCCAGCAGTGATCACGGGGCGGGTAGCACCGGGGAGCTGTTTTTT. Translated, it gives CASSDHGAGSTGELFF. The chain has TRBV6-1 and TRBJ2-2; D might be TRBD1 or TRBD2, each matching 5 bases. The V gene's germline CDR1 is MNHNS and CDR2 SASEGT. CDR3 length: 16 residues. Between the trimmed V and J ends, which lost 3 bases and 4 bases, there was a span of 15 bases.

The chain's CDR3 is CSVVRDSWEGYTF. The DNA for the CDR3 is TGCAGCGTTGTACGGGACAGCTGGGAGGGCTACACCTTC. The V call is TRBV29-1, the J call TRBJ1-2; TRBD1 matches 7 bases. Trimming took 4 bases from V and 8 from J; bases not matched to a gene: 10. This CDR3 is built from 13 residues. Germline V lookup: CDR1 SQVTM, CDR2 ANQGSEA.

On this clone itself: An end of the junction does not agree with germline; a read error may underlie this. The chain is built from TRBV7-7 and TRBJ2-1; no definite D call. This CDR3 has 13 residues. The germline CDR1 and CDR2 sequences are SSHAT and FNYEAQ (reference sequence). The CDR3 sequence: CASSPRGYNEQFF. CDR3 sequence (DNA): TGTGCTAGCAGCCCACGAGGCTACAATGAGCAGTTCTTC. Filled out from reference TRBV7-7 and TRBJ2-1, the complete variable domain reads GAGVSQSPRYKVTKRGQDVTLRCDPISSHATLYWYQQALGQGPEFLTYFNYEAQPDKSGLPSDRFSAERPEGSISTLTIQRTEQRDSAMYRCASSPRGYNEQFFGPGTRLTVL.

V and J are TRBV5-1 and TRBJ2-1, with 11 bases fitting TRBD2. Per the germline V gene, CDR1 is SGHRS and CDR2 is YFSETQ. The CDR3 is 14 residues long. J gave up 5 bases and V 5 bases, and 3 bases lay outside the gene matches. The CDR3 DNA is TGCGCCAGCAGTAGCGGGAGGGTCCACAATGAGCAGTTCTTC. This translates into CASSSGRVHNEQFF.

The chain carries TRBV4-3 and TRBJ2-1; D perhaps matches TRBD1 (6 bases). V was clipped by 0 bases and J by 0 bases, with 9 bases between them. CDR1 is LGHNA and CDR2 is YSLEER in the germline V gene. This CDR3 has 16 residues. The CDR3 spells CASSQDDRRSYNEQFF. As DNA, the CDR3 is TGCGCCAGCAGCCAAGACGACAGGCGCTCCTACAATGAGCAGTTCTTC.

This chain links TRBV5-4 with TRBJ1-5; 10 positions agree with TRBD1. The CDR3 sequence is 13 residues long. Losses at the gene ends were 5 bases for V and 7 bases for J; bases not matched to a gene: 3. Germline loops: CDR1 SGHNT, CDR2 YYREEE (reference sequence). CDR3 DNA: TGTGCCAGCAGTGTGGACAGGGGGCAGCCCCAGCATTTT. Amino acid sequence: CASSVDRGQPQHF.

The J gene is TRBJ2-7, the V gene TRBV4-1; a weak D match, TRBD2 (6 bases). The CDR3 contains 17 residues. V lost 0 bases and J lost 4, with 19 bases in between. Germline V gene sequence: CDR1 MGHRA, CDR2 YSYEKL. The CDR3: CASSQEVRPGRGYEQYF. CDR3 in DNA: TGCGCCAGCAGCCAAGAAGTAAGACCAGGTCGGGGGTACGAGCAGTACTTC.

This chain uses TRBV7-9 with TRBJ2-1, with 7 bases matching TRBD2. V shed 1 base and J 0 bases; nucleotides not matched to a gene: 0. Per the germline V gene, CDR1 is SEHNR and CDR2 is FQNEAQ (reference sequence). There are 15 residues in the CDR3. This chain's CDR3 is CASSLGTSSYNEQFF. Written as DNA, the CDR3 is TGTGCCAGCAGCTTAGGGACTAGCTCCTACAATGAGCAGTTCTTC.

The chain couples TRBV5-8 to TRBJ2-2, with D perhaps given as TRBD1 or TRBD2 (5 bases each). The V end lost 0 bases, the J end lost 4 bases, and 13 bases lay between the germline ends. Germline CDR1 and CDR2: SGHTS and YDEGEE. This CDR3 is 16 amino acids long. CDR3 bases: TGTGCCAGCAGCTTGGCGGGGCAGGGCGGCACCGGGGAGCTGTTTTTT. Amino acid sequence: CASSLAGQGGTGELFF. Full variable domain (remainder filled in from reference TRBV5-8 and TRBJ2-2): EAGVTQSPTHLIKTRGQQATLRCSPISGHTSVYWYQQALGLGLQFLLWYDEGEERNRGNFPPRFSGRQFPNYSSELNVNALELEDSALYLCASSLAGQGGTGELFFGEGSRLTVL.

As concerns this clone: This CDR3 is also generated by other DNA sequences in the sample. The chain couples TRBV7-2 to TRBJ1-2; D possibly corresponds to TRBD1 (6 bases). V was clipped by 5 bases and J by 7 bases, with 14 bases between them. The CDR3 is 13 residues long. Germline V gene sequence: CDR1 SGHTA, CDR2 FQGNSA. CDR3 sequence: CASSIRGLGGYTF. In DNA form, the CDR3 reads TGTGCCAGCAGCATCAGGGGACTGGGTGGCTACACCTTC.

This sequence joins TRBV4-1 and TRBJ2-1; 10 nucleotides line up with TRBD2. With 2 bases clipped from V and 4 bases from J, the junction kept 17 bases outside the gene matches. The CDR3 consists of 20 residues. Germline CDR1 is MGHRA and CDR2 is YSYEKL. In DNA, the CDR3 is TGCGCCAGCAGCCAAACAAACGGGGGGCGACTAGCGGGCCGTTACAATGAGCAGTTCTTC. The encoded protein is CASSQTNGGRLAGRYNEQFF.

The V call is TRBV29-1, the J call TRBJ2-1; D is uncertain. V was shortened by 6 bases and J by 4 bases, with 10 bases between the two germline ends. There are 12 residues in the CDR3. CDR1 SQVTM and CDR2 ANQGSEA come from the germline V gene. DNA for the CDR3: TGCAGCGTCCACGACGGATACAATGAGCAGTTCTTC. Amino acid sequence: CSVHDGYNEQFF.